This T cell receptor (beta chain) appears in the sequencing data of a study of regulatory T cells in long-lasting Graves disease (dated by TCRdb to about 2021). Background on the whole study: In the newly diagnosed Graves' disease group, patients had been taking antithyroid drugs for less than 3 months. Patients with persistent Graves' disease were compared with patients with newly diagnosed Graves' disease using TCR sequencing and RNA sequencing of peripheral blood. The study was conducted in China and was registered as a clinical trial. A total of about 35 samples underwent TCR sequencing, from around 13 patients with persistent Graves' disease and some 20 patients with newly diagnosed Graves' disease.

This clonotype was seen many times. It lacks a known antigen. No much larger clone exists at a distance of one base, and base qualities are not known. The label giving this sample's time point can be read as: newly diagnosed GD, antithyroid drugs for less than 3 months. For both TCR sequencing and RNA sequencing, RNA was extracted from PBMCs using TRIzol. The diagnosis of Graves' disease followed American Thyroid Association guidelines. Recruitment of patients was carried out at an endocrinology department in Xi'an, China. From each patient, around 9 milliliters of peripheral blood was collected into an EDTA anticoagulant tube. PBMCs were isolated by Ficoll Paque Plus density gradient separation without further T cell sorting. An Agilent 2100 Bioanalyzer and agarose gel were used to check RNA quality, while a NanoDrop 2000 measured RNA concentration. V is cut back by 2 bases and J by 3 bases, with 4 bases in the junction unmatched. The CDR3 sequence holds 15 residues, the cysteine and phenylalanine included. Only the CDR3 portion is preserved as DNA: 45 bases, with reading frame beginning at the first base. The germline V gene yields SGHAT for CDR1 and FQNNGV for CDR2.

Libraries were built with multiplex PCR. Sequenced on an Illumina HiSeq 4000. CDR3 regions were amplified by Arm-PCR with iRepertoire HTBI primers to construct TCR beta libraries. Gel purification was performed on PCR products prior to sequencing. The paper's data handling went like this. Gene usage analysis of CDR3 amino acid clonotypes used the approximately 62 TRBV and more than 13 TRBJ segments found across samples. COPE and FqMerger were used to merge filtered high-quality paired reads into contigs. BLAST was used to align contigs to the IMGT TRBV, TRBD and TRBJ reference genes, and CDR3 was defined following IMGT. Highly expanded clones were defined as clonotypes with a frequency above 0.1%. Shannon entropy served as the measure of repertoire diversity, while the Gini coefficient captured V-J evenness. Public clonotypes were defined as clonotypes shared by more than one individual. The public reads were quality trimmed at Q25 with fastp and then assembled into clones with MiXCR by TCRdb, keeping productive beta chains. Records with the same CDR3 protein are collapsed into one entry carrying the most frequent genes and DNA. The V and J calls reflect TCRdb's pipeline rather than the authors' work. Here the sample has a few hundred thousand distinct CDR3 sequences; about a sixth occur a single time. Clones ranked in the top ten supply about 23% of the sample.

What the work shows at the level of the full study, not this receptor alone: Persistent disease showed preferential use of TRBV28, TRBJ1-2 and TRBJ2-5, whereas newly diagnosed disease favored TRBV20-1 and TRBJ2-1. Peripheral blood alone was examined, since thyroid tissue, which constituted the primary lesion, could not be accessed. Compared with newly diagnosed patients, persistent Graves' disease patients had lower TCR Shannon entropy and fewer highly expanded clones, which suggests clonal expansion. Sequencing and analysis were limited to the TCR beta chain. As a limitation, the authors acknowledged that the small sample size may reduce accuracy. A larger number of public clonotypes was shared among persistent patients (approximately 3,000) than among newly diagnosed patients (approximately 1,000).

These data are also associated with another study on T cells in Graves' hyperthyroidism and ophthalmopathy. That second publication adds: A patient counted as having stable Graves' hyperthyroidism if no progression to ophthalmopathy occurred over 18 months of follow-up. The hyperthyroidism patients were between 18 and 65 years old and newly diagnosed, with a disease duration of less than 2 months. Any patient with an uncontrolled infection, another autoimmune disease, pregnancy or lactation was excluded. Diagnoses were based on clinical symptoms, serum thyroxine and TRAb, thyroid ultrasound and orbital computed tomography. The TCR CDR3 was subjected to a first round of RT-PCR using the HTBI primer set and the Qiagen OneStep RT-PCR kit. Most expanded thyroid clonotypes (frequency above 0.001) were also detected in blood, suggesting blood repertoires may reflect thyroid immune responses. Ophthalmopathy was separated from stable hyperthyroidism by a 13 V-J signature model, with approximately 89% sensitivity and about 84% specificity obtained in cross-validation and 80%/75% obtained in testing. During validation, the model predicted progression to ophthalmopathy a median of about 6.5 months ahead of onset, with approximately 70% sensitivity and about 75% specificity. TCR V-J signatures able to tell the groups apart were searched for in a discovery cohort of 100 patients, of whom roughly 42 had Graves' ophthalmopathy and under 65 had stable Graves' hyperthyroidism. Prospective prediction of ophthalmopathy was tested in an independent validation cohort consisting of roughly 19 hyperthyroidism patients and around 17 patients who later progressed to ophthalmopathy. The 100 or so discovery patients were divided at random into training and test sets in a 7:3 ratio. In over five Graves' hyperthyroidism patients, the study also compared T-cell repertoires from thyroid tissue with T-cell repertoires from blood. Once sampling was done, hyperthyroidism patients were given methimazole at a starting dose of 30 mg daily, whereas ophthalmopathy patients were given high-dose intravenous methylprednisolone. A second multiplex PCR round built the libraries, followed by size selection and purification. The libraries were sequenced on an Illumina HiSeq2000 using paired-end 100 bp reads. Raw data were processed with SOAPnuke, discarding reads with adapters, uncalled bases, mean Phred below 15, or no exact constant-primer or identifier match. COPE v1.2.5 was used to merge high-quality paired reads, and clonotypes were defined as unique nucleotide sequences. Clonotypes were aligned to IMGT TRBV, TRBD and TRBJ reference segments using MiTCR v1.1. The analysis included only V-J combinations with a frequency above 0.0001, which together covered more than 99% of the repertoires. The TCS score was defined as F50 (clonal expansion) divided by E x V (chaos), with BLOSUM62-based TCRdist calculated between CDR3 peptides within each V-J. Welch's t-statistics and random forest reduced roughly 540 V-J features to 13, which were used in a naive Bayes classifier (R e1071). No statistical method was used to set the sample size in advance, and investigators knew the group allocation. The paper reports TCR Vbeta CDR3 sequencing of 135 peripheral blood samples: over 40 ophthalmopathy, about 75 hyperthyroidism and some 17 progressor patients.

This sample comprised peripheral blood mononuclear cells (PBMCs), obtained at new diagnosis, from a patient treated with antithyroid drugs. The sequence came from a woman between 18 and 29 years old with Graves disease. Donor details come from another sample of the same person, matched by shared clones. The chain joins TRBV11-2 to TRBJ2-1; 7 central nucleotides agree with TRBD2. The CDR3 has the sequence CASSLLLADYNEQFF. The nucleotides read TGTGCCAGCAGCTTATTGCTAGCGGACTACAATGAGCAGTTCTTC.